This T cell receptor beta chain was sequenced in a study of T-cell reconstitution after alpha-beta-depleted transplantation in children. The CDR3 runs 13 residues. CDR1 DFQATT and CDR2 SNEGSKA come from the germline V gene (reference sequence). Deletions cut 7 bases from V and 2 bases from J, with 14 bases between. Researchers prepared the TCRbeta library using unique molecular identifiers, the study reports. TCRdb reprocessed the PCR reads with MiXCR, giving one entry per CDR3 protein. The data show 200,000 to 250,000 distinct CDR3 sequences, under 9.5% seen once. The sample was PBMCs from the stem cell graft donor, taken from the stem cell graft. The sequence derives from a human donor who donated a stem cell graft to a child with acute lymphoblastic leukemia. This chain joins TRBV20-1 and TRBJ1-2, with D possibly being TRBD1 (6 bases). The CDR3 DNA reads as TGCAGTGTCAGGAGGGGGGGAAACTATGGCTACACCTTC. It is translated as CSVRRGGNYGYTF.